This T cell receptor (beta chain) was profiled in a study of T cell responses to AZD1222 COVID-19 vaccine. The study's findings and limits: The repertoires were collected only after the peak T cell response. Donor demographics were predominantly white British with a female majority; clonal diversity may be underestimated.

Generated by immunoSEQ multiplex PCR, the TCRdb table keeps only in-frame clones and is missing some. The sample comprises about 150,000 clones, approximately 92% of which are singletons, and approximately 2.3% rests with the top ten. This CDR3 contains 14 residues. The V gene lost 5 bases and the J gene lost 2 bases, with 11 bases spanning the gap. Looked up from germline, CDR1 is SGHNT and CDR2 is YENEEA. As for this clone: Its matching antigen is unknown.

Sequencing was performed on peripheral blood, taken on day 0 of AZD1222 vaccination. V usage is TRBV11-3 and J usage is TRBJ2-3, with unresolved D. This clonotype originated in an adult in good health. In nucleotides, the CDR3 is TGTGCCAGCAGCCCGAGCTCACCCACAGATACGCAGTATTTT. Translating gives CASSPSSPTDTQYF.